This T cell receptor (beta chain) was captured in a study of multiple sclerosis patients with progressive multifocal leukoencephalopathy. Spiked into each PCR were synthetic inline TR CDR3 controls of all V-J pairings. TCRdb's table, derived via immunoSEQ multiplex PCR, lists solely in-frame clones and lacks some. The data contain more than 25,000 clones, more than 70% of them seen just once; the ten biggest clones take up 1.1%. Documented time point: before natalizumab initiation. All patients had prior interferon beta, and all PML patients were female. Germline V gene data show CDR1 as SGHAT and CDR2 as FQNNGV. Trimming cost V 4 bases and J 0 bases; bases outside gene matches: 3. This CDR3 is 15 amino acids long.

The source is a human donor with multiple sclerosis. The sequenced sample was PBMCs. The J gene is TRBJ1-5, the V gene TRBV11-2, with 7 bases identical to TRBD1. Here the CDR3 DNA reads TGTGCCAGCAGCTCGACAGGGAATAGCAATCAGCCCCAGCATTTT. Its protein product is CASSSTGNSNQPQHF. The full variable domain, with the rest looked up from reference TRBV11-2 and TRBJ1-5, is EAGVAQSPRYKIIEKRQSVAFWCNPISGHATLYWYQQILGQGPKLLIQFQNNGVVDDSQLPKDRFSAERLKGVDSTLKIQPAKLEDSAVYLCASSSTGNSNQPQHFGDGTRLSIL.